The entry below gives a single TCR beta chain sequence along with its context. This entry comes from a study of blood T cells in healthy people across ages. Total RNA was extracted at no less than 6 micrograms per sample. PCR was performed a second time for about 6 to 12 cycles using a sample-barcoded 5' primer and a J-beta primer mix. From the 5' RACE reads, TCRdb called clonotypes with MiXCR, one entry per CDR3 protein. The data contain 1 million or so distinct CDR3 sequences, 25% of them singletons. The CDR3 loop spans 15 amino acids. In germline, CDR1 is SGHDN, CDR2 FVKESK. These sequences were also reported in another study, on T cells of mothers and their children.

V gene TRBV14 combines with J gene TRBJ2-5; D is perhaps TRBD2 (6 bases). The better agreement between TRBJ2-7 and the DNA end casts doubt on the J call. The sample was blood. The clonotype was recovered from a girl aged 2-10 years in good health. The chain's CDR3 is CASSTRSGDSYEQYF. The DNA for the CDR3 is TGTGCCAGCAGCACCAGATCGGGAGACTCCTACGAGCAGTACTTC.